Following are 2 T cell receptor beta chains from one sample sequenced in a study of vaccination effects on CD4 cells after COVID-19. CD4+ T cells specific for antigen were expanded with viral peptide pools by the ViraFEST assay before sequencing. Subsequent to a culture period of more than 8 days, CD4+ T cells were isolated. Nucleocapsid antibodies stayed negative before and after vaccination, showing no earlier SARS-CoV-2 infection. Assay: immunoSEQ multiplex PCR; the TCRdb copy retains only in-frame clones and omits some. Of about 70,000 clones listed, 80% were seen once; the top ten hold over 9%. Antigen specificity for these receptors is unknown. Sequenced here: CD4+ T cells from PBMCs cultured with SARS-CoV-2 spike peptides, sampled before COVID-19 vaccination. The origin of the receptors is a human donor who received a COVID-19 vaccine.

This chain's CDR3 is CASSIGTYEAFF. The DNA of the CDR3 is TGTGCCAGTAGTATAGGAACATATGAAGCTTTCTTT. The chain uses TRBV19 and TRBJ1-1; D gene unclear. There are 12 residues in the CDR3. In germline, CDR1 is LNHDA, CDR2 SQIVND (reference sequence). Trimming took off 1 base at V and 7 bases at J, with 7 bases between the two ends.

The rearrangement uses TRBV11-2 and TRBJ2-2, with D perhaps assigned TRBD1 or TRBD2 (5 bases each). V was clipped by 4 bases and J by 7 bases, with 13 bases between them. The CDR3 is 14 residues long. Germline CDR1 reads SGHAT; CDR2 reads FQNNGV. CDR3 bases: TGTGCCAGCAGCTCCTTGAGGGGCTTCGGGGAGCTGTTTTTT. Protein: CASSSLRGFGELFF.